Listed below are T cell receptor beta chains from one sample, sequenced in a study of T-cell memory formation after mild COVID-19. Each CDR3 protein is one row after TCRdb ran MiXCR on the 5' RACE reads. The sample records roughly 610,000 distinct CDR3 sequences, roughly a sixth being singletons. The sequenced sample consisted of PBMCs or a T cell subset sorted from them (not recorded which). These receptors originate from an adult woman who had mild COVID-19 (a few samples of this study predate the infection). Cell type and time point are not known. Each CDR3 is given with its conserved first and last residue. D genes are given only for firm matches. The size of a clone is reported for some rows only, either as once, few or many, or as a class for expanded clones.

TRBJ1-5,TRBD1,.,TRBV10-3,TGTGCCATCCGACAGGGGAGCAATCAGCCCCAGCATTTT,CAIRQGSNQPQHF
TRBJ2-3,.,.,TRBV28,TGTGCCAGCAGCCTACAGGGCCGCACAGATACGCAGTATTTT,CASSLQGRTDTQYF
TRBJ2-3,.,.,TRBV5-1,TGCGCCAGCAGCTTGGTCGTAGAGTTGGGCACAGATACGCAGTATTTT,CASSLVVELGTDTQYF
TRBJ2-3,.,.,TRBV12-5,TGTGCTAGTGGTTTGGTGTCCTATTTCACAGATACGCAGTATTTT,CASGLVSYFTDTQYF
TRBJ2-7,.,.,TRBV7-2,TGTGCCAGCAGCCGCGGGCCTCCCTACGAGCAGTACTTC,CASSRGPPYEQYF
TRBJ2-1,.,.,TRBV5-4,TGTGCCAGCAGCTTTACCGGGACTTACAATGAGCAGTTCTTC,CASSFTGTYNEQFF
TRBJ1-1,.,.,TRBV5-1,TGCGCCAGCAGCTTGGTGGGGGAAGTGGACACTGAAGCTTTCTTT,CASSLVGEVDTEAFF
TRBJ1-1,.,many,TRBV12-3/TRBV12-4,TGTGCCAGCAGTTTATTCCGGACTAACCCTGAAGCTTTCTTT,CASSLFRTNPEAFF
TRBJ2-2,TRBD1,many,TRBV6-4,TGTGCCAGCCGGACAGGGGCTGACACCGGGGAGCTGTTTTTT,CASRTGADTGELFF
TRBJ1-6,TRBD1,.,TRBV10-3,TGTGCCATCAGTGAGTCGAGGTTCGGGACAGCTAGCTCCTATAATTCACCCCTCCACTTT,CAISESRFGTASSYNSPLHF
TRBJ1-1,.,.,TRBV14,TGTGCCAGCAGCCAAGTGGCCTCACTCAAAAACACTGAAGCTTTCTTT,CASSQVASLKNTEAFF
TRBJ2-1,.,few,TRBV5-6,TGTGCCAGCAGCTCGGGGGCAGATTACAATGAGCAGTTCTTC,CASSSGADYNEQFF
TRBJ2-3,TRBD2,few,TRBV7-2,TGTGCCAGCAGCGCCACTAGCGGGAGTGCAGATACGCAGTATTTT,CASSATSGSADTQYF
TRBJ2-3,.,many,TRBV4-2,TGTGCCAGCAGCCAAGGGGTGGCGCGCACAGATACGCAGTATTTT,CASSQGVARTDTQYF
TRBJ2-1,TRBD2,few,TRBV7-7,TGTGCTAGCAGCTTAGCCCTAGCGGGAGGTGTAGGAGAGCAGTTCTTC,CASSLALAGGVGEQFF
TRBJ1-5,TRBD1,.,TRBV11-2,TGTGCCAGCAGCTTAGGAGGAAGGTCCGGGACAGGGTTGTATCAGCCCCAGCATTTT,CASSLGGRSGTGLYQPQHF
TRBJ1-1,TRBD1,.,TRBV10-3,TGTGCCGTGACACAGGGGGCGGACACTGAAGCTTTCTTT,CAVTQGADTEAFF
TRBJ2-1,TRBD2,many,TRBV7-2,TGTGCCAGCAGCTCTACTAGCGGACCCTACAATGAGCAGTTCTTC,CASSSTSGPYNEQFF
TRBJ2-5,.,few,TRBV4-2,TGTGCCAGCAGCCAATCGAGGGACGGTCAAGAGACCCAGTACTTC,CASSQSRDGQETQYF
TRBJ1-5,.,.,TRBV30,TGTGCCTGGAGTTCCACCAACAGGGATCAGCCCCAGCATTTT,CAWSSTNRDQPQHF
TRBJ2-3,.,few,TRBV2,TGTGCCAGCATCCCAACGTCAGCAAACACAGATACGCAGTATTTT,CASIPTSANTDTQYF
TRBJ2-3,.,.,TRBV6-2/TRBV6-3,TGTGCCAGCAGAGATCGAGGGGGCACAGATACGCAGTATTTT,CASRDRGGTDTQYF
TRBJ1-2,.,.,TRBV20-1,TGCAGTGCTGGAAACAAGGCCCAAGGGGATCGGGATGGCTACACCTTC,CSAGNKAQGDRDGYTF
TRBJ2-2,TRBD1,.,TRBV30,TGTGCGCACAACGACAGGGGTGCCGGGGAGCTGTTTTTT,CAHNDRGAGELFF
TRBJ1-2,TRBD1,few,TRBV9,TGTGCCAGCAGCGGGTGGACAGGGGCTGTGAGTGGCTACACCTTC,CASSGWTGAVSGYTF